Sequencing of this T cell receptor (beta chain) was carried out in a study of spatial heterogeneity in lung cancer. General observations from the study: There were more appearances of ubiquitous expanded tumor TCRs in blood at resection than at follow-up.

V lost 2 bases and J lost 2; bases outside the gene matches: 5. The CDR3 consists of 14 residues. CDR1 is SQVTM and CDR2 is ANQGSEA in the germline V gene. The table lists this clonotype with a few counts. Its matching antigen is unknown. The study tagged each TCR cDNA molecule with a unique molecular identifier. TCRdb re-called the 5' RACE reads through MiXCR, storing one row per CDR3 protein. Counted here are 45,000 or so distinct CDR3 sequences, about 12% occurring once; the ten biggest clones make up 42%. Time point specified: sample taken at primary tumor resection. Whole RNA was taken from tumor, nontumor lung or frozen PBMC; it was then sequenced unsorted. Samples were obtained from around 73 donors, all untreated early-stage non-small cell lung cancer patients.

The receptor comes from a female donor with early-stage non-small cell lung cancer. V and J are TRBV29-1 and TRBJ1-2; 7 bases agree with TRBD1. Sequencing was performed on PBMCs, taken at surgery. In DNA form, the CDR3 reads TGCAGCGTTGAACGGGCAGGGGGGAACTATGGCTACACCTTC. Its translation is CSVERAGGNYGYTF.